Listed below are T cell receptor beta chains from one sample, sequenced in a study of blood T cells in healthy people across ages. Via MiXCR, TCRdb re-called the 5' RACE reads, giving one row per CDR3 protein. In the table there are roughly 800,000 distinct CDR3 sequences, over 45% of which are singletons. Sequencing input: blood. The receptors were gathered from a man aged 25 to 45 in good health. Both conserved end residues are part of each CDR3. The D gene is left open where the match is weak. Not all rows give a size; the values are once, few, many and, for expanded clones, a class.

D: -; J: TRBJ1-1; size: -; V: TRBV7-2; DNA: TGTGCCAGCAGCTTAATCGAGGGGAACACTGAAGCTTTCTTT; CDR3: CASSLIEGNTEAFF
D: -; J: TRBJ2-7; size: once; V: TRBV7-8; DNA: TGTGCCAGCAGACCGGGGTCCAGTCCCTACGAGCAGTACTTC; CDR3: CASRPGSSPYEQYF
D: TRBD2; J: TRBJ2-1; size: -; V: TRBV29-1; DNA: TGCAGCGTTGGTAGGACTAGCGGGGGGGATGAGCAGTTCTTC; CDR3: CSVGRTSGGDEQFF
D: TRBD1; J: TRBJ2-4; size: -; V: TRBV3-1; DNA: TGTGCCAGCAGCTTAGGGACAGGGCTGGCCAAGAACATTCAGTACTTC; CDR3: CASSLGTGLAKNIQYF
D: -; J: TRBJ2-1; size: -; V: TRBV27; DNA: TGTGCCAGCAGTTTAACCCGTCCCTACAATGAGCAGTTCTTC; CDR3: CASSLTRPYNEQFF
D: -; J: TRBJ1-2; size: few; V: TRBV29-1; DNA: TGCAGCGCCAAAGGCGGTACCGGCTACACCTTC; CDR3: CSAKGGTGYTF
D: -; J: TRBJ1-1; size: -; V: TRBV20-1; DNA: TGCAGTGCTAGAGTGGAGGGTATGGACACTGAAGCTTTCTTT; CDR3: CSARVEGMDTEAFF
D: -; J: TRBJ1-2; size: -; V: TRBV5-1; DNA: TGCGCCAGCGTCAAAATACCGGGGATCAGATATGATGGCTACACCTTC; CDR3: CASVKIPGIRYDGYTF
D: TRBD1; J: TRBJ2-2; size: -; V: TRBV6-2/TRBV6-3; DNA: TGTGCCAGCAGCTACACAGGGGGCGGCACCGGGGAGCTGTTTTTT; CDR3: CASSYTGGGTGELFF
D: -; J: TRBJ1-1; size: many; V: TRBV10-3; DNA: TGTGCCATCAGTGACACAGACGACATGAACACTGAAGCTTTCTTT; CDR3: CAISDTDDMNTEAFF
D: TRBD1; J: TRBJ2-7; size: once; V: TRBV6-2/TRBV6-3; DNA: TGTGCCAGCAGGACTACGACCTCGACAGGGCTCCGTTCCTACGAGCAGTACTTC; CDR3: CASRTTTSTGLRSYEQYF
D: -; J: TRBJ2-7; size: -; V: TRBV6-5; DNA: TGTGCCAGCAGTTACGCCAGTTGGGCCTCGAGCTCCTACGAGCAGTACTTC; CDR3: CASSYASWASSSYEQYF
D: TRBD2; J: TRBJ2-4; size: -; V: TRBV11-1; DNA: TGTGCCAGCAGCTTATATCGTGGAGCGGGAGTACGGAATGAGCAGTACTTC; CDR3: CASSLYRGAGVRNEQYF
D: -; J: TRBJ2-1; size: -; V: TRBV7-2; DNA: TGTGCCAGCAACACCAGGGGCACTGTGGGGGGTGAGCAGTTCTTC; CDR3: CASNTRGTVGGEQFF
D: -; J: TRBJ1-2; size: -; V: TRBV30; DNA: TGTGCCTGGAGTGTACGAAGGACCGGGCATGGCTACACCTTC; CDR3: CAWSVRRTGHGYTF
D: TRBD2; J: TRBJ2-1; size: -; V: TRBV4-3; DNA: TGCGCCAGCAGCCAAGATTTCGCTAGCGGGAGGGGCAATGAGCAGTTCTTC; CDR3: CASSQDFASGRGNEQFF
D: TRBD2; J: TRBJ2-5; size: few; V: TRBV27; DNA: TGTGCCAGCAGCCCAAGACTAGCGGGAGGGCCGAGGGAGACCCAGTACTTC; CDR3: CASSPRLAGGPRETQYF
D: TRBD2; J: TRBJ2-3; size: few; V: TRBV20-1; DNA: TGCAGTGCGGGGGATATTAGCGGGAGGGGAGATACGCAGTATTTT; CDR3: CSAGDISGRGDTQYF
D: TRBD2; J: TRBJ2-5; size: few; V: TRBV29-1; DNA: TGCAGCGTAGTAGCGGGGTGGTACCAAGAGACCCAGTACTTC; CDR3: CSVVAGWYQETQYF
D: -; J: TRBJ2-7; size: -; V: TRBV20-1; DNA: TGCAGTGCCATGGGGCCGTACTTGAACCACGAGCAGTACTTC; CDR3: CSAMGPYLNHEQYF
D: TRBD1; J: TRBJ2-7; size: few; V: TRBV20-1; DNA: TGCAGTGCTAGGGGGCCTGGACAGGGAATGTCGTACGAGCAGTACTTC; CDR3: CSARGPGQGMSYEQYF
D: -; J: TRBJ2-7; size: -; V: TRBV4-1; DNA: TGCGCCAGCAGCACACTAGTTTCCTACGAGCAGTACTTC; CDR3: CASSTLVSYEQYF
D: -; J: TRBJ2-1; size: once; V: TRBV5-1; DNA: TGCGCCAGCACCTTAACCCCAGGAAGGTTCAACAATGAGCAGTTCTTC; CDR3: CASTLTPGRFNNEQFF
D: -; J: TRBJ2-7; size: few; V: TRBV6-5; DNA: TGTGCCACCAGAGGGGCCGGCGAGCAGTACTTC; CDR3: CATRGAGEQYF
D: -; J: TRBJ1-1; size: few; V: TRBV7-9; DNA: TGTGCCAGCAGCTTATCGTTAGCCACTGAAGCTTTCTTT; CDR3: CASSLSLATEAFF
D: TRBD1; J: TRBJ1-2; size: -; V: TRBV12-3/TRBV12-4; DNA: TGTGCCAGCAGTGGCACAGGGGAGGGCTATGGCTACACCTTC; CDR3: CASSGTGEGYGYTF
D: TRBD2; J: TRBJ2-7; size: -; V: TRBV7-2; DNA: TGTGCCAGCAGCTTTTTGTCTGCGGGAGGCGGGTACGAGCAGTACTTC; CDR3: CASSFLSAGGGYEQYF
D: -; J: TRBJ1-2; size: -; V: TRBV20-1; DNA: TGCAGTGCTAGAGCCCAATACACGGATGGCTACACCTTC; CDR3: CSARAQYTDGYTF
D: TRBD2; J: TRBJ2-2; size: -; V: TRBV20-1; DNA: TGCAGTTCGACCCCTCTAGCGGGAGGGCCGGGCACCGGGGAGCTGTTTTTT; CDR3: CSSTPLAGGPGTGELFF
D: TRBD2; J: TRBJ2-7; size: -; V: TRBV6-2/TRBV6-3; DNA: TGTGCCAGCGGCCAACTGAGGACTAGCGGGGCCTCCTACGAGCAGTACTTC; CDR3: CASGQLRTSGASYEQYF
D: -; J: TRBJ2-3; size: -; V: TRBV6-5; DNA: TGTGCCAGCAGTCCCCGGATGCCTCCAGATACGCAGTATTTT; CDR3: CASSPRMPPDTQYF
D: -; J: TRBJ2-3; size: -; V: TRBV6-2/TRBV6-3; DNA: TGTGCCAGCAAGGAAGGGGGAGTGGATACGCAGTATTTT; CDR3: CASKEGGVDTQYF
D: TRBD1; J: TRBJ1-2; size: few; V: TRBV5-1; DNA: TGCGCCAGCAGCTCGACAGGGGGCCCTAACTATGGCTACACCTTC; CDR3: CASSSTGGPNYGYTF
D: TRBD2; J: TRBJ2-1; size: -; V: TRBV24-1; DNA: TGTGCCACCAGTGCAAGCAGCGGGAGTATCTGCAATGAGCAGTTCTTC; CDR3: CATSASSGSICNEQFF
D: -; J: TRBJ1-2; size: few; V: TRBV21-1; DNA: TGTGCCAGCTTACTCCAGGACATCTATGGCTACACCTTC; CDR3: CASLLQDIYGYTF
D: -; J: TRBJ2-7; size: -; V: TRBV6-2/TRBV6-3; DNA: TGTGCCAGCAGAACAGGGAATCAGCAGTACTTC; CDR3: CASRTGNQQYF
D: -; J: TRBJ2-4; size: -; V: TRBV25-1; DNA: TGTGCCAGCAGTGAATTCGCGAGGAAGGGAGGAGAGCAGTACTTC; CDR3: CASSEFARKGGEQYF
D: -; J: TRBJ1-1; size: -; V: TRBV20-1; DNA: TGCAGTGCTATAAAGGACAGCAACACTGAAGCTTTCTTT; CDR3: CSAIKDSNTEAFF
D: -; J: TRBJ2-7; size: few; V: TRBV7-2; DNA: TGTGCCAGCAGCTTAAGCCCCGGGCCCATGAGGAGGCAGTACTTC; CDR3: CASSLSPGPMRRQYF
D: -; J: TRBJ2-3; size: -; V: TRBV7-2; DNA: TGTGCCAGCAGCACGAACGGGGTTCCGACAGATACGCAGTATTTT; CDR3: CASSTNGVPTDTQYF
D: -; J: TRBJ2-3; size: few; V: TRBV7-2; DNA: TGTGCCAGCAGCCCCGTGGGGGGACCCCCCGCAGATACGCAGTATTTT; CDR3: CASSPVGGPPADTQYF
D: -; J: TRBJ2-7; size: -; V: TRBV7-2; DNA: TGTGCCAGCAGCTTAGCCACAAGGAGCTACAATGAGCAGTACTTC; CDR3: CASSLATRSYNEQYF
D: TRBD2; J: TRBJ2-5; size: -; V: TRBV9; DNA: TGCGCCAGCAGCGTAGGGACTAGCGGAGAGACCCAGTACTTC; CDR3: CASSVGTSGETQYF
D: -; J: TRBJ2-5; size: -; V: TRBV25-1; DNA: TGTGCCAGCAGTACCTTCCCCGGGCCGAGTGAGCAGTACTTC; CDR3: CASSTFPGPSEQYF
D: -; J: TRBJ2-2; size: -; V: TRBV6-2/TRBV6-3; DNA: TGTGCCAGCAGTTTCCGCACCGGGGAGCTGTTTTTT; CDR3: CASSFRTGELFF
D: -; J: TRBJ1-6; size: -; V: TRBV12-3/TRBV12-4; DNA: TGTGCCAGCAGTTTCTCCTCGCGGGATTCACCCCTCCACTTT; CDR3: CASSFSSRDSPLHF
D: -; J: TRBJ1-2; size: few; V: TRBV12-3/TRBV12-4; DNA: TGTGCCAGTAGTTCCGGGGTGGGGGCCCTCTATGGCTACACCTTC; CDR3: CASSSGVGALYGYTF
D: TRBD1; J: TRBJ2-7; size: -; V: TRBV5-6; DNA: TGTGCCAGCAGCCAGGACAGGGGACCTACCTACGAGCAGTACTTC; CDR3: CASSQDRGPTYEQYF
D: TRBD2; J: TRBJ2-4; size: few; V: TRBV7-2; DNA: TGTGCCAGCAGCTTACAGACTAGCGCGTACATTCAGTACTTC; CDR3: CASSLQTSAYIQYF
D: -; J: TRBJ2-1; size: -; V: TRBV15; DNA: TGTGCCACCCGGACGGGGGAGCAGTTCTTC; CDR3: CATRTGEQFF
D: -; J: TRBJ1-2; size: -; V: TRBV20-1; DNA: TGCAGTGCTTCGAGACAGGACGACTATGGCTACACCTTC; CDR3: CSASRQDDYGYTF
D: TRBD2; J: TRBJ2-7; size: few; V: TRBV7-9; DNA: TGTGCCAGCCGCGGGACTAGCGAGACCTACGAGCAGTACTTC; CDR3: CASRGTSETYEQYF
D: -; J: TRBJ2-1; size: -; V: TRBV12-3/TRBV12-4; DNA: TGTGCCAGCAGCCAAATCCTTGGGCCACCTGCGACTACAGACAATGAGCAGTTCTTC; CDR3: CASSQILGPPATTDNEQFF
D: -; J: TRBJ1-2; size: -; V: TRBV5-6; DNA: TGTGCCAGCAGCTTGGACTCAGGTGAAAGGGTTTATGGCTACACCTTC; CDR3: CASSLDSGERVYGYTF
D: -; J: TRBJ2-1; size: few; V: TRBV14; DNA: TGTGCCAGCAGCCATCGAGCTGCCTACAATGAGCAGTTCTTC; CDR3: CASSHRAAYNEQFF